The source of this T cell receptor beta chain is a study of T cells in women clearing cervical HPV infection. As for the study in general: Case blood was drawn when the lesion was first found; control blood after infection became undetectable.

In the case of this clone: The CDR3 end is not reached by the read, which stops 3 residues before it; the germline J gene fills it in.

Using immunoSEQ multiplex PCR, the repertoire was profiled, and TCRdb retains in-frame clones only, with some absent. This listing includes 25,000 to 40,000 clones. This CDR3 is built from 14 residues. Germline CDR1 reads LNHDA; CDR2 reads SQIVND (reference sequence). J gave up 4 bases and V 4 bases, and 6 bases lay outside the gene matches. The sample comprised blood buffy coat. This sequence originates from a woman aged 18-70 years with a cervical HPV16 infection that either progressed to CIN3+ or cleared (not recorded which). The J gene is TRBJ1-2, the V gene TRBV19; TRBD1 matches at 7 bases. The sequenced part of the CDR3 DNA is TGTGCCAGTAGTACGGGACAGCGAATCTATGGC. This sequence encodes CASSTGQRIYG. The full CDR3 protein reads CASSTGQRIYGYTF.